Listed here are 16 T cell receptor beta chains from one sample, sequenced in a study of molecular identifiers for immune sequencing clone quantification. TCRdb re-analysed the PCR reads in MiXCR, keeping a single row per CDR3 protein. This sample yields roughly 630,000 distinct CDR3 sequences, of which about 25% are seen a single time; 0.78% belongs to the top ten. The specimen was naive CD8+ T cells from blood, with Jurkat cell RNA spiked in. Subset indicated: FACS-sorted CD8+CD4-CCR7+CD45RA+ naive T cells. These receptors originate from a human donor in good health. Some libraries in this study had Jurkat cell RNA spiked in.

The table lists this clonotype with a count of one. This may be a read error, as it is one base from a much larger clone. Here the CDR3 omits its conserved ending phenylalanine or tryptophan, so a read error is the likely source. V gene TRBV7-7 combines with J gene TRBJ1-5, with D possibly matching TRBD1 (6 bases). CDR3 length equals 13 residues. Germline CDR1 SSHAT, CDR2 FNYEAQ (reference sequence). CDR3 sequence reads: CASKRGTYQPQHL. In DNA form, the CDR3 reads TGTGCTAGCAAGAGGGGGACCTATCAGCCCCAGCATCTT.

Concerning this clonotype itself: A much bigger clone sits one base away, suggesting this may be a read error. The chain uses TRBV7-9 and TRBJ1-1; no firm D call. The germline V gene encodes CDR1 SEHNR and CDR2 FQNEAQ (reference sequence). This CDR3 region has 11 residues. The CDR3: CASSLASEALF. CDR3 nucleotides: TGTGCCAGCAGCCTGGCCTCTGAAGCTCTCTTT. The entire variable domain, with the rest obtained from reference TRBV7-9 and TRBJ1-1, is as follows: DTGVSQNPRHKITKRGQNVTFRCDPISEHNRLYWYRQTLGQGPEFLTYFQNEAQLEKSRLLSDRFSAERPKGSFSTLEIQRTEQGDSAMYLCASSLASEALFGQGTRLTVV.

In its sample, this clonotype was seen many times. V and J are TRBV7-9 and TRBJ2-4, with 15 bases fitting TRBD2. From germline, CDR1 is SEHNR and CDR2 FQNEAQ (reference sequence). This CDR3 spans 19 amino acids. Unmatched junction bases numbered 8, after V lost 5 bases and J lost 0 bases. The CDR3 nucleotides are TGTGCCAGCAGCCCGGGGACTAGCGGGGGGATCCTAGCCAAAAACATTCAGTACTTC. It encodes CASSPGTSGGILAKNIQYF.

With regard to this clonotype: It may be a read error: a sequence one base away is much more abundant. V and J are TRBV11-2 and TRBJ1-4; unclear D gene. The CDR3 sequence is 12 residues long. Germline CDR1 reads SGHAT; CDR2 reads FQNNGV. The CDR3 here is CAGRSLPEKLFF. CDR3 bases: TGTGCCGGCAGATCACTCCCGGAAAAACTGTTTTTT.

This clonotype was counted only a few times. The gene calls are TRBV27 and TRBJ2-5; 12 nucleotides match TRBD2. The CDR3 is 17 amino acids. Germline V gives CDR1 MNHEY, CDR2 SMNVEV (reference sequence). V lost 7 bases to trimming and J lost 2 bases; unmatched junction nucleotides: 11. The CDR3 sequence is CASTILAGGQIQETQYF. The DNA of the CDR3 is TGTGCCAGCACCATACTAGCGGGGGGCCAGATACAAGAGACCCAGTACTTC.

There are many counts of this clonotype. The chain has TRBV19 and TRBJ2-6, with D unresolved. CDR1 LNHDA and CDR2 SQIVND come from the germline V gene (reference sequence). The CDR3 runs to 15 residues. The ends were cut back, 9 bases at V and 0 bases at J, with 12 bases in the middle. In DNA form, the CDR3 reads TGTGCCAGCCTAAATGAGTACTCTGGGGCCAACGTCCTGACTTTC. Translated, it gives CASLNEYSGANVLTF.

The genes are TRBV20-1 and TRBJ2-1; D is unclear. This CDR3 contains 16 residues. The germline V and J ends were trimmed by 0 bases and 0 bases, with 12 bases remaining between them. Germline CDR1 reads DFQATT; CDR2 reads SNEGSKA (reference sequence). As DNA, the CDR3 is TGCAGTGCTAGAGACCCCCTAAGTTACTCCTACAATGAGCAGTTCTTC. Its translation: CSARDPLSYSYNEQFF.

Points on this clonotype: Being one base from a much bigger clone, this may be a read error. The rearrangement uses TRBV2 and TRBJ1-1, with D uncertain. Deletions cut 11 bases from V and 5 bases from J, with 15 bases between. CDR1 SNHLY and CDR2 FYNNEI come from the germline V gene. CDR3 length: 12 amino acids. CDR3 sequence: CAGEAGPTEAFF. The DNA of the CDR3 is TGTGCCGGCGAGGCAGGACCAACTGAAGCTTTCTTT.

This clonotype was seen only a few times. The rearrangement uses TRBV7-2 and TRBJ2-7; 10 positions agree with TRBD2. Trimming removed 1 base from V and 7 bases from J; junction bases left unmatched: 10. This CDR3 comprises 16 residues. Per germline, CDR1 SGHTA and CDR2 FQGNSA. The CDR3 protein is CASSLGASGSSGEQYF. Written as DNA, the CDR3 is TGTGCCAGCAGCTTAGGAGCTAGCGGGAGTTCTGGAGAGCAGTACTTC.

This clonotype has more than one count but fewer than ten. The V and J genes are TRBV4-1 and TRBJ2-5, with 12 bases identical to TRBD2. This CDR3 is 17 amino acids long. V shed 1 base, J shed 4 bases, and the junction held 7 bases outside the gene matches. Per germline, CDR1 MGHRA and CDR2 YSYEKL. The CDR3: CASSQAPLGLAGETQYF. The CDR3 nucleotides are TGCGCCAGCAGCCAAGCCCCATTGGGACTAGCGGGAGAGACCCAGTACTTC.

V and J are TRBV19 and TRBJ2-7; D is undetermined. The CDR3 has 13 amino acids. V was shortened by 5 bases and J by 4 bases, with 12 bases between the two germline ends. Germline V CDR1 and CDR2: LNHDA, SQIVND (reference sequence). The CDR3 spells CASSPVDGYEQYF. Written as DNA, the CDR3 is TGTGCCAGTAGTCCCGTGGACGGTTACGAGCAGTACTTC.

Regarding this clonotype: Because the CDR3's place on the DNA is in doubt, the DNA is left out and the CDR3 is given as listed by TCRdb. The rearrangement uses TRBV28 and TRBJ2-6; the D call in the table, TRBD1, was not verified against the DNA. The CDR3 region is 17 residues in length, termini included. Germline V gene lookup returns CDR1 MDHEN and CDR2 SYDVKM. The chain's CDR3 is CASSLWGRGSGANVLPF.

This rearrangement joins TRBV4-1 to TRBJ1-1, with 8 nucleotides matching TRBD1. Germline V gives CDR1 MGHRA, CDR2 YSYEKL. CDR3 length: 12 amino acids. V shed 4 bases and J 10 bases; nucleotides not matched to a gene: 5. Here the CDR3 reads CASSPRTGSAFF. CDR3 bases: TGCGCCAGCAGCCCGCGGACAGGGTCAGCTTTCTTT.

The table lists this clonotype with many counts. The rearrangement uses TRBV28 and TRBJ2-7; 7 bases are shared with TRBD2. CDR1 is MDHEN, CDR2 SYDVKM, per germline. V shed 5 bases, J shed 1 base, and the junction held 8 bases outside the gene matches. This CDR3 is built from 15 residues. Here the CDR3 DNA reads TGTGCCAGCAGTGCGCCGAGCGGGGTGTCCTACGAGCAGTACTTC. This codes for CASSAPSGVSYEQYF.

This clonotype was recorded many times. The V and J genes are TRBV7-3 and TRBJ2-5; D unresolved. The CDR3 covers 13 residues. The ends were cut back, 2 bases at V and 4 bases at J, with 8 bases in the middle. The germline CDR1 and CDR2 sequences are SGHTA and FQGTGA. The CDR3 DNA is TGTGCCAGCAGCTTAGGGGATGGAGAGACCCAGTACTTC. The encoded protein is CASSLGDGETQYF. The complete variable domain, with remaining parts taken from reference TRBV7-3 and TRBJ2-5, reads GAGVSQTPSNKVTEKGKYVELRCDPISGHTALYWYRQSLGQGPEFLIYFQGTGAADDSGLPNDRFFAVRPEGSVSTLKIQRTERGDSAVYLCASSLGDGETQYFGPGTRLLVL.

For this clonotype: This may come from a read error, since a much larger clone is one base off. The V call is TRBV7-9, the J call TRBJ2-3, with D unresolved. The CDR3 has 14 amino acids. The germline V gene encodes CDR1 SEHNR and CDR2 FQNEAQ (reference sequence). CDR3 residues: CASSPEEAPDTQCF. In DNA form, the CDR3 reads TGTGCCAGCAGCCCCGAGGAAGCGCCAGATACGCAGTGTTTT. Supplemented by reference TRBV7-9 and TRBJ2-3, the full variable domain reads DTGVSQNPRHKITKRGQNVTFRCDPISEHNRLYWYRQTLGQGPEFLTYFQNEAQLEKSRLLSDRFSAERPKGSFSTLEIQRTEQGDSAMYLCASSPEEAPDTQCFGPGTRLTVL.